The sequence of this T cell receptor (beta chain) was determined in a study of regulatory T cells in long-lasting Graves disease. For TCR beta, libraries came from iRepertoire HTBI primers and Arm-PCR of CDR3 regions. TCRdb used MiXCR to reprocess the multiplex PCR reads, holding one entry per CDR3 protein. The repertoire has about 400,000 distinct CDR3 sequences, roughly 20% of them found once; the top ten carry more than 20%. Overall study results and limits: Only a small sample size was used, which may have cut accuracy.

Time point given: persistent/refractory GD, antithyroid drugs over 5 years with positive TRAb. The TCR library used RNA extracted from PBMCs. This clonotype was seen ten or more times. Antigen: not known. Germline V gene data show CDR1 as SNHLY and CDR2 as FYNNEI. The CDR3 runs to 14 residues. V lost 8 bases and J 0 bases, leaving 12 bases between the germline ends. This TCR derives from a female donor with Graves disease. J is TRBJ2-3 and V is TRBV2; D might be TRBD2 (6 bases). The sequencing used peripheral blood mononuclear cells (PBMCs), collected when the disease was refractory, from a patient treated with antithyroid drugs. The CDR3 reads CASHGTRSTDTQYF. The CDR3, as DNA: TGTGCCAGCCACGGGACTCGAAGCACAGATACGCAGTATTTT.